The clone carrying this T cell receptor (beta chain) came up once. The sample contains more than one DNA sequence encoding this CDR3. This entry is derived from a study of control samples from healthy donors and cancer patients. Generated by immunoSEQ multiplex PCR, the TCRdb table keeps only in-frame clones and is missing some. The repertoire holds about 170,000 clones, with 91% as singletons. V was cut by 0 bases and J by 2 bases, with 8 bases left in between. The CDR3 length is 15 residues. CDR1 is SGDLS and CDR2 is YYNGEE in the germline V gene. The chain has TRBV9 and TRBJ2-2; perhaps TRBD1 as D (5 bases). The TCR sequence derives from a young woman in good health. Sequenced material: blood. DNA for the CDR3: TGTGCCAGCAGCGTAGAGGGGCTTAACACCGGGGAGCTGTTTTTT. It is translated as CASSVEGLNTGELFF.